Below, 20 T cell receptor beta chains from the same sample are listed, as sequenced in a study of cytomegalovirus exposure and HLA in healthy donors. Primers for the PCR totalled 60 Vbeta and 13 Jbeta. The assay was immunoSEQ multiplex PCR, and TCRdb's table has in-frame clones only and misses some. The data hold 100,000 to 150,000 clones, with 76% observed a single time. Material: PBMCs. Every receptor here comes from a man between 50 and 59 years old in good health and CMV-seronegative.

This chain connects TRBV30 to TRBJ2-5, with 9 bases fitting TRBD2. Germline CDR1 reads GTSNPN; CDR2 reads SVGIG (reference sequence). The CDR3 covers 19 residues. Germline trimming cut 1 base from V and 4 bases from J; bases unmatched to any gene: 19. The CDR3 region is CAWSGPSAGGQDLGETQYF. CDR3 sequence (DNA): TGTGCCTGGAGTGGTCCCAGTGCGGGGGGGCAAGACTTGGGAGAGACCCAGTACTTC.

The V and J genes are TRBV27 and TRBJ2-1; D possibly corresponds to TRBD1 (6 bases). CDR1 MNHEY and CDR2 SMNVEV come from the germline V gene (reference sequence). This CDR3 region has 15 residues. The V gene lost 8 bases and the J gene lost 2 bases, with 16 bases spanning the gap. The CDR3 region is CASLSPGEPYNEQFF. In DNA, the CDR3 is TGTGCCAGCCTCTCACCAGGGGAACCCTACAATGAGCAGTTCTTC.

A few counts support this clone. The DNA for the CDR3 is TGTGCCAGCAGTTTTGGACGGGAGGGTTACACCGGGGAGCTGTTTTTT. This translates into CASSFGREGYTGELFF. J is TRBJ2-2 and V is TRBV7-8; the match to TRBD2 covers 8 bases. There are 16 residues in the CDR3. Germline assignment: CDR1 SGHVS and CDR2 FQNEAQ. J was trimmed by 3 bases and V by 6 bases; bases with no gene match: 9.

This clone was observed a handful of times. The chain uses TRBV5-6 and TRBJ1-1; 8 bases map to TRBD1. The length of the CDR3 is 16 residues. V shed 3 bases, J shed 0 bases, and the junction held 7 bases outside the gene matches. Germline loops: CDR1 SGHDT, CDR2 YYEEEE. In DNA, the CDR3 is TGTGCCAGCAGCTCGACAGGGGCCGGTATGAACACTGAAGCTTTCTTT. This gives the protein CASSSTGAGMNTEAFF.

The chain employs TRBV5-4 and TRBJ2-1; 10 bases map to TRBD1. Germline V CDR1 and CDR2: SGHNT, YYREEE (reference sequence). V lost 0 bases, J lost 7 bases, and 16 bases stayed unmatched. This CDR3 has 19 residues. CDR3 DNA: TGTGCCAGCAGCTTGGAGGGGACAGGGGCCTACTACCACTCAAATGAGCAGTTCTTC. Its translation is CASSLEGTGAYYHSNEQFF.

The rearrangement joins TRBV19 to TRBJ1-6, with 11 nucleotides matching TRBD1. Germline loops: CDR1 LNHDA, CDR2 SQIVND (reference sequence). CDR3 length: 15 residues. The J segment lost 14 bases and the V segment lost 7 bases, leaving 13 bases of the junction unmatched. The CDR3 region has the DNA TGTGCCAGTACCGCCGGGGGACAGGGGGTTCGGTCCCTCCACTTT. It encodes CASTAGGQGVRSLHF.

The table lists this clone with a few counts. This chain joins TRBV19 and TRBJ2-5; 9 bases agree with TRBD1. This CDR3 contains 13 residues. Germline CDR1 and CDR2: LNHDA and SQIVND (reference sequence). V was clipped by 6 bases and J by 4 bases; unmatched bases: 3. The CDR3 loop reads CASSRQGGETQYF. The CDR3 nucleotides read TGTGCCAGTAGCCGACAGGGGGGAGAGACCCAGTACTTC.

This clone turned up a few times. The rearrangement joins TRBV11-3 to TRBJ1-1; the match to TRBD1 covers 10 bases. Germline CDR1 SGHNT, CDR2 YENEEA. V lost 5 bases, J lost 3 bases, and 6 bases stayed unmatched. The CDR3 contains 15 residues. CDR3 nucleotides: TGTGCCAGCAGCCGCTCCGGACAGGGGGACACTGAAGCTTTCTTT. Its translation is CASSRSGQGDTEAFF.

The chain recombines TRBV6-1 with TRBJ2-4; TRBD2 matches at 8 bases. The germline gives CDR1 MNHNS, CDR2 SASEGT. The junction had 6 bases not matched to a gene; V was cut back by 11 bases and J by 6 bases. This CDR3 contains 12 residues. The CDR3 nucleotides read TGTGCCGGGGCCGGGGGGGGAAACATTCAGTACTTC. Translated, it gives CAGAGGGNIQYF.

The chain couples TRBV2 to TRBJ1-1; D not resolved. CDR1 SNHLY and CDR2 FYNNEI come from the germline V gene. Deletions cut 4 bases from V and 0 bases from J, with 9 bases between. CDR3 size: 14 residues. In DNA, the CDR3 is TGTGCCAGCAGTGTTACTTTGCTGAACACTGAAGCTTTCTTT. Its protein is CASSVTLLNTEAFF.

V usage is TRBV6-5 and J usage is TRBJ2-3; a weak D match, TRBD1 (7 bases). The V gene lost 2 bases and the J gene lost 4 bases, with 10 bases spanning the gap. Germline V gene lookup returns CDR1 MNHEY and CDR2 SVGAGI. The CDR3 consists of 14 residues. The CDR3 nucleotides are TGTGCCAGCAGTTACGGAGGGGGCCCAGATACGCAGTATTTT. Amino acid sequence: CASSYGGGPDTQYF.

The rearrangement joins TRBV28 to TRBJ1-1; D gene ambiguous. CDR3 length: 12 amino acids. Germline V gives CDR1 MDHEN, CDR2 SYDVKM. The ends were cut back, 3 bases at V and 3 bases at J, with 5 bases in the middle. The CDR3 loop is CASSLRDTEAFF. For the CDR3, the DNA is TGTGCCAGCAGTTTGAGGGACACTGAAGCTTTCTTT.

Turning to this clone: The same CDR3 arises from other DNA sequences in this sample as well. The chain has TRBV11-2 and TRBJ1-4, with 12 bases aligning to TRBD1. This CDR3 is built from 17 residues. From germline, CDR1 is SGHAT and CDR2 FQNNGV. The ends lost 2 bases at V and 4 bases at J; junction bases unmatched: 5. The CDR3 is CASSLRGTGGSNEKLFF. DNA of the CDR3: TGTGCCAGCAGCTTACGGGGGACAGGGGGCAGTAATGAAAAACTGTTTTTT. Full variable domain (rest looked up from reference TRBV11-2 and TRBJ1-4): EAGVAQSPRYKIIEKRQSVAFWCNPISGHATLYWYQQILGQGPKLLIQFQNNGVVDDSQLPKDRFSAERLKGVDSTLKIQPAKLEDSAVYLCASSLRGTGGSNEKLFFGSGTQLSVL.

J is TRBJ2-5 and V is TRBV7-8; maybe TRBD2 (5 bases). The CDR3 length is 13 residues. V dropped 4 bases and J dropped 3 bases, with 9 bases sitting between them. Germline V lookup: CDR1 SGHVS, CDR2 FQNEAQ. CDR3 in DNA: TGTGCCAGCAGCTCCGGACTTAAAGAGACCCAGTACTTC. Translation gives CASSSGLKETQYF.

The J gene is TRBJ2-7, the V gene TRBV6-5, with 7 bases lining up with TRBD1. Per germline, CDR1 MNHEY and CDR2 SVGAGI. The CDR3 has 15 residues. After removal of 6 bases from V and 5 bases from J, the junction contained 13 bases not matched to a gene. CDR3 nucleotides: TGTGCCAGCAGCCTCCGGGACAGACCGGTCGACGAGCAGTACTTC. This sequence encodes CASSLRDRPVDEQYF.

J is TRBJ1-1 and V is TRBV18; perhaps TRBD1 as D (5 bases). The CDR3 sequence is 16 residues long. CDR1 and CDR2 (germline): KGHSH, LQKENI. Trimming removed 3 bases from V and 3 bases from J, with 17 bases in between. CDR3 region: CASSPSLDSQDTEAFF. Here the CDR3 DNA reads TGTGCCAGCTCACCTAGCCTAGACAGCCAGGACACTGAAGCTTTCTTT.

The J gene is TRBJ2-5, the V gene TRBV4-2; TRBD1 matches at 7 bases. CDR1 is LGHNA, CDR2 YNFKEQ, per germline. The CDR3 spans 15 residues. The trim removed 1 base at V and 4 bases at J, leaving 6 bases unmatched. CDR3 region: CASSQGRPGGETQYF. Here the CDR3 DNA reads TGTGCCAGCAGCCAAGGGAGGCCAGGGGGAGAGACCCAGTACTTC.

This chain uses TRBV11-2 with TRBJ1-2, with D perhaps matching TRBD1 (5 bases). Trimming removed 1 base from V and 8 bases from J, with 20 bases in between. The CDR3 totals 16 residues. CDR1 and CDR2 from the germline V gene are SGHAT and FQNNGV. CDR3: CASSLVPGSSWGGYTF. The CDR3 DNA follows: TGTGCCAGCAGCTTAGTTCCAGGGTCCTCCTGGGGAGGCTACACCTTC.

The rearrangement joins TRBV30 to TRBJ2-3; a possible D gene is TRBD2 (7 bases). CDR3 length equals 14 residues. Germline V lookup: CDR1 GTSNPN, CDR2 SVGIG (reference sequence). V shed 5 bases and J shed 6 bases, with 18 bases lying between them. The chain's CDR3 is CAWGRGGRLDTQYF. The CDR3 bases are TGTGCCTGGGGTAGGGGGGGGCGGTTGGATACGCAGTATTTT.

V usage is TRBV9 and J usage is TRBJ1-6, with 8 bases aligning to TRBD1. The CDR3 spans 15 residues. The ends lost 2 bases at V and 7 bases at J; junction bases unmatched: 5. Germline V gene sequence: CDR1 SGDLS, CDR2 YYNGEE. The CDR3 protein is CASSVDTGGNSPLHF. CDR3 in DNA: TGTGCCAGCAGCGTTGATACAGGGGGGAATTCACCCCTCCACTTT. The entire variable domain, with the rest obtained from reference TRBV9 and TRBJ1-6, is as follows: DSGVTQTPKHLITATGQRVTLRCSPRSGDLSVYWYQQSLDQGLQFLIQYYNGEERAKGNILERFSAQQFPDLHSELNLSSLELGDSALYFCASSVDTGGNSPLHFGNGTRLTVT.